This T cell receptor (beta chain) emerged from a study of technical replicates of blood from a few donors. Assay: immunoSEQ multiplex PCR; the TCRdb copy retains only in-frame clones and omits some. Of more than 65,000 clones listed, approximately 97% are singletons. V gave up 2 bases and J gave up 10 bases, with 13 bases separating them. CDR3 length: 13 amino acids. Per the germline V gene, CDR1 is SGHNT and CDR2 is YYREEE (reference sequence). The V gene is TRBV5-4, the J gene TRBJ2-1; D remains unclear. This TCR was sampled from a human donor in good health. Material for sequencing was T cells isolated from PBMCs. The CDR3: CASSLVEISEQFF. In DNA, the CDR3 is TGTGCCAGCAGCTTAGTCGAGATATCGGAGCAGTTCTTC.